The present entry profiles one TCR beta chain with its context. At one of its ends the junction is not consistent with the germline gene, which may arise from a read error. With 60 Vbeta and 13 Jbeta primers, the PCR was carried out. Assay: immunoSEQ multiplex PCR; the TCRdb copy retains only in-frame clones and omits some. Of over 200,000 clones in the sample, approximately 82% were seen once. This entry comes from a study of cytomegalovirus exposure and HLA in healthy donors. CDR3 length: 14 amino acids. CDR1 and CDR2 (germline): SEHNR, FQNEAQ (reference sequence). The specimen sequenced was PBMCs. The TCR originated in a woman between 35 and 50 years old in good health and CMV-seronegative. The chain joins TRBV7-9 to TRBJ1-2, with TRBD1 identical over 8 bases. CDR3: CSSSLAGQGYGYTF. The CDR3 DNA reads TGTTCCAGCAGCTTAGCCGGACAGGGTTATGGCTACACCTTC. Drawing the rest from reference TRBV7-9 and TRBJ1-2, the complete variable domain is DTGVSQNPRHKITKRGQNVTFRCDPISEHNRLYWYRQTLGQGPEFLTYFQNEAQLEKSRLLSDRFSAERPKGSFSTLEIQRTEQGDSAMYLCSSSLAGQGYGYTFGSGTRLTVV.